Listed below are T cell receptor beta chains from one sample, sequenced in a study of T cell responses to AZD1222 COVID-19 vaccine. TCRdb keeps only in-frame clones here, not all; method: immunoSEQ multiplex PCR. This table has approximately 80,000 clones, approximately 90% appearing once. The specimen was peripheral blood, collected 28 days after the second AZD1222 dose. Receptors were obtained from an adult who received the AZD1222 COVID-19 vaccine. The CDR3 runs from the conserved cysteine through the conserved F or W. The order of the fields is V gene, clone size, J gene, D gene, CDR3 protein, CDR3 DNA. The D gene is left open where the match is weak. Clone size is given for some rows only: seen once, a few or many times, or a class if the clone is expanded.

>TRBV5-4|-|TRBJ1-2|-
CASSSPPDGYTF
TGTGCCAGCAGCAGCCCCCCGGATGGCTACACCTTC
>TRBV6-6|-|TRBJ2-7|-
CASATNMDGDYEQYF
TGTGCCAGCGCTACCAACATGGACGGAGACTACGAGCAGTACTTC
>TRBV30|-|TRBJ1-4|-
CACKVGGLPNEKLFF
TGTGCCTGTAAGGTTGGAGGGTTGCCTAATGAAAAACTGTTTTTT
>TRBV28|-|TRBJ2-2|-
CASITKTVNTGELFF
TGTGCCAGCATTACAAAGACAGTAAACACCGGGGAGCTGTTTTTT
>TRBV7-6|-|TRBJ1-1|-
CASSLLRGGTEAFF
TGTGCCAGCAGCTTACTCAGGGGTGGCACTGAAGCTTTCTTT
>TRBV7-2|-|TRBJ2-7|-
CASSPEPWKAYEQYF
TGTGCCAGCAGCCCTGAACCCTGGAAGGCCTACGAGCAGTACTTC
>TRBV6-5|-|TRBJ1-1|-
CASSYSAGGDTEAFF
TGTGCCAGCAGTTACTCGGCAGGCGGTGACACTGAAGCTTTCTTT
>TRBV5-1|once|TRBJ2-1|-
CASSLAGGPNEQFF
TGCGCCAGCAGCTTGGCCGGGGGCCCCAATGAGCAGTTCTTC
>TRBV25-1|few|TRBJ2-7|-
CASSLESEQYF
TGTGCCAGCAGTCTTGAGAGCGAGCAGTACTTC
>TRBV19|-|TRBJ1-1|-
CASSIGGGVVAEAFF
TGTGCCAGTAGTATCGGTGGGGGGGTGGTGGCGGAAGCTTTCTTT
>TRBV29-1|-|TRBJ2-7|-
CSVGGAGSSYEQYF
TGCAGCGTAGGAGGGGCGGGGAGCTCCTACGAGCAGTACTTC
>TRBV6-5|-|TRBJ1-1|-
CASHFSFLNTEAFF
TGTGCCAGCCATTTCTCTTTCTTGAACACTGAAGCTTTCTTT
>TRBV30|-|TRBJ2-1|TRBD1
CAWSPGQVLSQFF
TGTGCCTGGAGTCCGGGACAGGTACTCTCACAGTTCTTC
>TRBV5-1|once|TRBJ1-4|TRBD1
CASSLDRVYEKLFF
TGCGCCAGCAGCCTTGACAGGGTTTATGAAAAACTGTTTTTT
>TRBV5-4|-|TRBJ1-1|-
CASSFDLRGADTEAFF
TGTGCCAGCAGCTTTGATCTCCGGGGGGCGGACACTGAAGCTTTCTTT
>TRBV11-2|once|TRBJ2-2|-
CASSLGRTGELFF
TGTGCCAGCAGCTTAGGGCGGACCGGGGAGCTGTTTTTT
>TRBV21-1|-|TRBJ2-2|-
CASSNRLANPPGMITGELFF
TGTGCCAGCAGTAACCGACTAGCAAACCCGCCGGGGATGATCACCGGGGAGCTGTTTTTT
>TRBV28|-|TRBJ2-5|-
CASSRGGSGPQETQYF
TGTGCCAGCAGCCGTGGGGGGTCAGGCCCTCAAGAGACCCAGTACTTC
>TRBV9|-|TRBJ2-2|-
CASSAKGQGGTGELFF
TGTGCCAGCAGCGCCAAAGGGCAGGGGGGCACCGGGGAGCTGTTTTTT
>TRBV2|-|TRBJ2-1|-
CASIMTAEGSRFF
TGTGCCAGCATCATGACAGCGGAGGGGAGCCGATTCTTC
>TRBV11-2|-|TRBJ2-3|TRBD1
CASSVGTGDYTQYF
TGTGCCAGCTCCGTTGGGACAGGGGACTATACGCAGTATTTT
>TRBV10-2|-|TRBJ1-2|-
CASSGRTNYGYTF
TGCGCCAGCAGTGGGAGAACTAACTATGGCTACACCTTC
>TRBV30|-|TRBJ2-5|-
CAWSTGHQETQYF
TGTGCCTGGAGTACAGGCCACCAAGAGACCCAGTACTTC
>TRBV25-1|-|TRBJ2-7|-
CASSDPGLDSYEQYF
TGTGCCAGCAGTGATCCGGGACTTGATAGCTACGAGCAGTACTTC